Presented here are 17 T cell receptor beta chains from one specimen sequenced in a study of T cell responses to AZD1222 COVID-19 vaccine. The assay was immunoSEQ multiplex PCR, and TCRdb's table has in-frame clones only and misses some. The sample carries about 150,000 clones, 88% recorded once. The material sequenced was peripheral blood, taken on day 0 of AZD1222 vaccination. These receptors originate from an adult in good health.

The rearrangement uses TRBV29-1 and TRBJ1-2, with TRBD1 matching 7 bases. The trim removed 6 bases at V and 4 bases at J, leaving 5 bases unmatched. The CDR3 extends over 12 amino acids. CDR1 SQVTM and CDR2 ANQGSEA come from the germline V gene. The CDR3: CSVLRTGYGYTF. The CDR3 nucleotides read TGCAGCGTCCTACGGACAGGCTATGGCTACACCTTC.

The V call is TRBV5-4, the J call TRBJ1-1; D is perhaps TRBD1 (6 bases). Between the trimmed V and J ends, which lost 3 bases and 8 bases, there was a span of 14 bases. In germline, CDR1 is SGHNT, CDR2 YYREEE (reference sequence). This CDR3 comprises 13 residues. The CDR3 DNA is TGTGCCAGCAGCTCGGCGGGGGGGGCCGAAGCTTTCTTT. Translating gives CASSSAGGAEAFF.

In its sample, this clone was seen once. In DNA, the CDR3 is TGTGCCAGCAGTTACTCGAAGGGTCAGCCCCAGCATTTT. Translated, it gives CASSYSKGQPQHF. The chain recombines TRBV6-5 with TRBJ1-5; no firm D call. The CDR3 is 13 amino acids. Germline CDR1 and CDR2: MNHEY and SVGAGI. Trimming left V 0 bases short and J 6 bases short, with 6 bases between.

V usage is TRBV5-3 and J usage is TRBJ2-7; 7 bases line up with TRBD1. TRBV5-3 is recorded as an ORF, its role being uncertain. The trim removed 0 bases at V and 1 base at J, leaving 16 bases unmatched. This CDR3 region has 19 residues. The DNA for the CDR3 is TGTGCCAGAAGCTTGGCCGATTTCATTAGGGGGCGCGAATCCTACGAGCAGTACTTC. It is translated as CARSLADFIRGRESYEQYF.

In DNA, the CDR3 is TGTGCCAGCAAATTCGGACAGGGGCGGACCGGGGAGCTGTTTTTT. It yields the protein CASKFGQGRTGELFF. V and J are TRBV7-9 and TRBJ2-2; TRBD1 matches 9 bases. The CDR3 has 15 residues. Germline trimming cut 7 bases from V and 5 bases from J; bases unmatched to any gene: 8. Germline-derived CDR1 and CDR2 are SEHNR and FQNEAQ (reference sequence).

This clone was detected only once. The chain has TRBV11-3 and TRBJ2-1, with D possibly being TRBD2 (7 bases). Trimming stripped 8 bases from V and 5 bases from J, with 10 bases between. CDR1 SGHNT and CDR2 YENEEA come from the germline V gene. This CDR3 is built from 12 residues. The CDR3 bases are TGTGCCAGCGGGGGGGCCCACAATGAGCAGTTCTTC. It specifies CASGGAHNEQFF.

The rearrangement joins TRBV4-3 to TRBJ2-2; tentatively, D is TRBD2 (6 bases). Germline-derived CDR1 and CDR2 are LGHNA and YSLEER. The CDR3 extends over 15 amino acids. V lost 0 bases to trimming and J lost 4 bases, with 9 bases between them. The CDR3 sequence is CASSQDREITGELFF. DNA for the CDR3: TGCGCCAGCAGCCAAGATCGGGAGATCACCGGGGAGCTGTTTTTT.

The chain joins TRBV27 to TRBJ1-5, with D unresolved. V was clipped by 3 bases and J by 0 bases, with 6 bases between them. The CDR3 is 14 residues long. CDR1 is MNHEY, CDR2 SMNVEV, per germline (reference sequence). This CDR3 reads CASSFGRSNQPQHF. As DNA, the CDR3 is TGTGCCAGCAGTTTTGGGCGTAGCAATCAGCCCCAGCATTTT.

CDR3 in DNA: TGTGCCATCAGTGAGTCGACAGGGAAAATCACTGAAGCTTTCTTT. This codes for CAISESTGKITEAFF. The rearrangement uses TRBV10-3 and TRBJ1-1; 7 bases match TRBD1. V lost 0 bases and J lost 4; bases outside the gene matches: 5. This CDR3 comprises 15 residues. Germline CDR1 and CDR2: ENHRY and SYGVKD.

This chain uses TRBV6-2 or TRBV6-3 with TRBJ2-7, with D unresolved. The V and J ends lost 0 bases and 1 base respectively, with 7 bases between them. The CDR3 consists of 14 residues. Germline CDR1 reads MNHEY; CDR2 reads SVGEGT. The CDR3 DNA sequence: TGTGCCAGCAGTTACTCGGTGTTATCCTACGAGCAGTACTTC. Its protein is CASSYSVLSYEQYF.

This clone has more than one count but fewer than ten. The chain links TRBV24-1 to TRBJ1-2; 8 positions match TRBD1. After removal of 7 bases from V and 8 bases from J, the junction contained 8 bases not matched to a gene. The CDR3 totals 13 residues. CDR1 and CDR2 (germline): KGHDR, SFDVKD. DNA of the CDR3: TGTGCCACCAGCTCAAGGGACAGGCTCGGCTACACCTTC. It specifies CATSSRDRLGYTF.

V is TRBV18 and J is TRBJ1-5, with unresolved D. Trimming took off 2 bases at V and 0 bases at J, with 8 bases between the two ends. The CDR3 has 15 residues. Looked up from germline, CDR1 is KGHSH and CDR2 is LQKENI. The CDR3 region has the DNA TGTGCCAGCTCACCATCGTCCAGTAGCAATCAGCCCCAGCATTTT. It translates to CASSPSSSSNQPQHF.

The chain links TRBV7-9 to TRBJ2-5, with 9 bases matching TRBD2. The germline V gene has CDR1 SEHNR and CDR2 FQNEAQ (reference sequence). The V segment lost 6 bases and the J segment 4 bases; nucleotides outside the gene matches: 9. This CDR3 has 15 residues. The CDR3 protein is CASRSSGDGGETQYF. The CDR3 nucleotides read TGTGCCAGCAGATCTAGCGGGGATGGGGGAGAGACCCAGTACTTC.

The chain employs TRBV6-2 or TRBV6-3 and TRBJ2-7; the D is unclear. Germline V gives CDR1 MNHEY, CDR2 SVGEGT. The CDR3 is 15 residues long. Deletions cut 6 bases from V and 5 bases from J, with 20 bases between. The CDR3 sequence is CASSSNVLGLHEQYF. The CDR3 nucleotides are TGTGCCAGCAGCAGTAACGTTTTAGGGCTCCACGAGCAGTACTTC.

About this clone itself: The sample carries other DNA sequences with the same CDR3. V and J are TRBV6-5 and TRBJ2-5; tentatively, D is TRBD1 (6 bases). Trimming shortened V by 4 bases and J by 2 bases, and 8 bases separated the two germline ends. Germline CDR1 is MNHEY and CDR2 is SVGAGI. This CDR3 contains 13 residues. The CDR3 loop reads CASSWGLQETQYF. The CDR3 nucleotides are TGTGCCAGCAGTTGGGGGCTACAAGAGACCCAGTACTTC.

This clone was picked up a small number of times. The chain uses TRBV18 and TRBJ2-7; 11 nucleotides line up with TRBD2. Germline V gene sequence: CDR1 KGHSH, CDR2 LQKENI. The CDR3 runs to 14 residues. The V gene end was trimmed by 2 bases and the J gene end by 7 bases; junction bases not matched to a gene: 4. This CDR3 reads CASSPFSGGDEQYF. Written as DNA, the CDR3 is TGTGCCAGCTCACCATTTAGCGGGGGGGATGAGCAGTACTTC.

V gene TRBV7-2 combines with J gene TRBJ1-3, with D possibly matching TRBD1 (5 bases). The CDR3 is 14 residues long. Germline CDR1 SGHTA, CDR2 FQGNSA. V lost 2 bases and J 1 base, leaving 6 bases between the germline ends. DNA for the CDR3: TGTGCCAGCAGCTTAACAGGTTCTGGAAACACCATATATTTT. Its protein is CASSLTGSGNTIYF.